This T cell receptor beta chain originates from a study of shared clonotypes between healthy human individuals. Study-wide results and caveats: Generally, naive subsets (rather than memory subsets) showed larger estimated richness.

The V end lost 1 base, the J end lost 3 bases, and 6 bases lay between the germline ends. This CDR3 has 13 amino acids. CDR1 and CDR2 from the germline V gene are LNHDA and SQIVND (reference sequence). Donors were healthy HIV-negative adults without recent acute infections or vaccinations. A CD45RA+ naive subset and a CD45RA-negative memory subset were split from CD4+ cells. As for this clone: The antigen remains unidentified. This specimen includes other DNA sequences encoding the same CDR3.

Profiling relied on immunoSEQ multiplex PCR, and the TCRdb table lists in-frame clones only, not all of them. The table records about 2,500,000 clones, more than 80% of them present only once. The chain employs TRBV19 and TRBJ2-5, with TRBD2 as a possible D gene (5 bases). The sequence was collected from a man between 18 and 35 years old in good health. Material for sequencing was naive CD4+ T cells sorted from blood. Subset specified: CD45RA+ positively selected. The CDR3, as DNA: TGTGCCAGTAGTATAGCGAGGGAAGAGACCCAGTACTTC. As protein: CASSIAREETQYF. Full variable domain (outside the CDR3, taken from reference TRBV19 and TRBJ2-5): DGGITQSPKYLFRKEGQNVTLSCEQNLNHDAMYWYRQDPGQGLRLIYYSQIVNDFQKGDIAEGYSVSREKKESFPLTVTSAQKNPTAFYLCASSIAREETQYFGPGTRLLVL.